One and the same sample provided the 13 T cell receptor beta chains below, sequenced in a study of blood T cell repertoires in COVID-19. TCRdb's table, derived via immunoSEQ multiplex PCR, lists solely in-frame clones and lacks some. The sample lists just under 45,000 clones, around 84% occurring once. Sequenced material: peripheral blood. These receptors all stem from a human donor in a cohort sampled during active COVID-19.

The chain combines TRBV6-5 with TRBJ2-3; 8 nucleotides agree with TRBD1. Germline V gene lookup returns CDR1 MNHEY and CDR2 SVGAGI. There are 16 residues in the CDR3. V shed 4 bases and J 1 base; nucleotides not matched to a gene: 7. The CDR3 nucleotides read TGTGCCAGCAGTTCTATGGACAGGGCGGGCACAGATACGCAGTATTTT. It codes for CASSSMDRAGTDTQYF.

The chain is built from TRBV4-1 and TRBJ2-2; TRBD1 matches 9 bases. The germline V gene encodes CDR1 MGHRA and CDR2 YSYEKL. The CDR3 covers 17 residues. V lost 6 bases, J lost 6 bases, and 14 bases stayed unmatched. CDR3 in amino acids: CASRLGQGIVYPGELFF. The CDR3 DNA is TGCGCCAGCAGACTGGGACAGGGTATCGTATATCCCGGGGAGCTGTTTTTT.

The J gene is TRBJ1-4, the V gene TRBV11-2; 7 positions agree with TRBD1. V shed 4 bases and J 8 bases; nucleotides not matched to a gene: 10. The CDR3 spans 15 residues. Germline lookup yields CDR1 SGHAT and CDR2 FQNNGV. In DNA form, the CDR3 reads TGTGCCAGCAGCTCGGGGACAGCAGGGGAGGAAAAACTGTTTTTT. Translated: CASSSGTAGEEKLFF.

The chain employs TRBV13 and TRBJ1-2; D is ambiguous. Trimming took off 5 bases at V and 2 bases at J, with 9 bases between the two ends. The CDR3 loop spans 13 amino acids. Germline-derived CDR1 and CDR2 are PRHDT and FYEKMQ (reference sequence). Here the CDR3 DNA reads TGTGCCAGCAGCACCGGAGGGAACTATGGCTACACCTTC. Its protein product is CASSTGGNYGYTF. The whole variable domain, remainder taken from reference TRBV13 and TRBJ1-2, is AAGVIQSPRHLIKEKRETATLKCYPIPRHDTVYWYQQGPGQDPQFLISFYEKMQSDKGSIPDRFSAQQFSDYHSELNMSSLELGDSALYFCASSTGGNYGYTFGSGTRLTVV.

The J gene is TRBJ2-7, the V gene TRBV11-3; D might be TRBD2 (5 bases). This CDR3 is built from 14 residues. Deletions cut 5 bases from V and 2 bases from J, with 13 bases between. Germline assignment: CDR1 SGHNT and CDR2 YENEEA. CDR3 nucleotides: TGTGCCAGCAGCCCGCGTCACGGGACCTACGAGCAGTACTTC. Its protein product is CASSPRHGTYEQYF.

The chain combines TRBV11-2 with TRBJ2-3; 10 positions match TRBD2. The CDR3 runs 16 residues. J was trimmed by 1 base and V by 3 bases; bases with no gene match: 4. CDR1 and CDR2 from the germline V gene are SGHAT and FQNNGV. The CDR3 reads CASSLLSGGGTDTQYF. For the CDR3, the DNA is TGTGCCAGCAGCTTGTTAAGCGGGGGGGGCACAGATACGCAGTATTTT.

The chain carries TRBV6-5 and TRBJ1-2; TRBD1 matches 8 bases. The trim removed 0 bases at V and 6 bases at J, leaving 9 bases unmatched. CDR1 MNHEY and CDR2 SVGAGI come from the germline V gene. CDR3 length equals 16 residues. CDR3 residues: CASSYSFLDRVNGYTF. The CDR3 DNA is TGTGCCAGCAGTTACTCATTCTTGGACAGGGTCAATGGCTACACCTTC.

This clone was seen a handful of times. The chain carries TRBV12-3 or TRBV12-4 and TRBJ1-1; D is undetermined. V was trimmed by 5 bases and J by 4 bases, leaving 11 bases between them. The CDR3 runs 13 residues. CDR3 amino acids: CASSLQAGTEAFF. The CDR3, as DNA: TGTGCCAGCAGTCTCCAGGCAGGCACTGAAGCTTTCTTT.

The chain employs TRBV27 and TRBJ2-3; 12 bases fit TRBD1. This CDR3 region has 15 residues. Germline V gene data show CDR1 as MNHEY and CDR2 as SMNVEV (reference sequence). The ends lost 6 bases at V and 0 bases at J; junction bases unmatched: 1. CDR3 sequence reads: CASRGQGASTDTQYF. As DNA, the CDR3 is TGTGCCAGCAGGGGACAGGGGGCTAGCACAGATACGCAGTATTTT.

In this sample, this clone turned up a few times. The chain couples TRBV9 to TRBJ2-2, with D tentatively TRBD1 (6 bases). CDR3 size: 16 residues. Germline V lookup: CDR1 SGDLS, CDR2 YYNGEE. Trimming removed 0 bases at V and 1 base at J, with 10 bases between. The CDR3 bases are TGTGCCAGCAGCGTAGGATTCAGGGGGAACACCGGGGAGCTGTTTTTT. Translation: CASSVGFRGNTGELFF.

The J gene is TRBJ1-6, the V gene TRBV3-1 (or the pseudogene TRBV3-2), with D unclear. The CDR3 spans 17 residues. V was clipped by 4 bases and J by 1 base, with 14 bases between them. Germline V gives CDR1 LGHDT, CDR2 YNNKEL (reference sequence). CDR3 region: CASSRGLGSSYNSPLHF. The CDR3 DNA is TGTGCCAGCAGCCGCGGCTTGGGGAGTTCCTATAATTCACCCCTCCACTTT.

The chain uses TRBV5-1 and TRBJ2-3; D is unclear. V lost 0 bases to trimming and J lost 0 bases, with 8 bases between them. The CDR3 length is 15 residues. Germline V gene data show CDR1 as SGHRS and CDR2 as YFSETQ. CDR3 coding DNA: TGCGCCAGCAGCTTGGAAACTCCTAGCACAGATACGCAGTATTTT. Translated, it gives CASSLETPSTDTQYF.

This clone was seen a single time. J is TRBJ2-1 and V is TRBV27; 11 nucleotides agree with TRBD2. This CDR3 comprises 14 residues. After removal of 5 bases from V and 3 bases from J, the junction contained 0 bases not matched to a gene. Germline values: CDR1 MNHEY, CDR2 SMNVEV (reference sequence). The chain's CDR3 is CASSLAGGYNEQFF. As DNA, the CDR3 is TGTGCCAGCAGTCTAGCGGGGGGCTACAATGAGCAGTTCTTC.